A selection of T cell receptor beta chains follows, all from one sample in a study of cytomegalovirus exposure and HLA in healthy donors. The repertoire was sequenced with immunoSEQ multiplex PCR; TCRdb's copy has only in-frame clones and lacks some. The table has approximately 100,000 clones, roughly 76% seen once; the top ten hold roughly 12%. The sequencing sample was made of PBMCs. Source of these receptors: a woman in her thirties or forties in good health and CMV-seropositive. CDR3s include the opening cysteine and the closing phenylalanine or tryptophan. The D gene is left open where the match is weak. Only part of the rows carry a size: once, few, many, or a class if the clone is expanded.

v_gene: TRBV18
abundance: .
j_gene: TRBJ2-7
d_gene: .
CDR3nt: TGTGCCAGCTCAGAGGCGGTCGAGCAGTACTTC
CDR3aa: CASSEAVEQYF

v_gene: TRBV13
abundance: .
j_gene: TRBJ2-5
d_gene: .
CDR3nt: TGTGCCAGCAGCCCAGGGGTGGGGCAGGCATACTTCCAAGAGACCCAGTACTTC
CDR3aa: CASSPGVGQAYFQETQYF

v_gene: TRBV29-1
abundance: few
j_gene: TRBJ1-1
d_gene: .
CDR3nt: TGCAGCGACAGAGGGTACACTGAAGCTTTCTTT
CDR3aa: CSDRGYTEAFF

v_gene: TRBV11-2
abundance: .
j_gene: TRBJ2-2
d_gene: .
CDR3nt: TGTGCCAGCAGCTTAGGGCAGGGGAGCACCGGGGAGCTGTTTTTT
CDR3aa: CASSLGQGSTGELFF

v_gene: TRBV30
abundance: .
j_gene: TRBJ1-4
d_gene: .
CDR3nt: TGTGCCTGGAGTGCAACAGGGCCTCATTCAACTAATGAAAAACTGTTTTTT
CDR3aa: CAWSATGPHSTNEKLFF

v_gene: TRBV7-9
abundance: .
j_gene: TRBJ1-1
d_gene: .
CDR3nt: TGTGCCAGCAGCTCGACAGGGAACACTGAAGCTTTCTTT
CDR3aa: CASSSTGNTEAFF

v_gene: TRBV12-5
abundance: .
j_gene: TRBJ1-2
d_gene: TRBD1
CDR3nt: TGTGCTAGTGGTTTGGTAGGGACAGAGCGGAAATATGGCTACACCTTC
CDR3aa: CASGLVGTERKYGYTF

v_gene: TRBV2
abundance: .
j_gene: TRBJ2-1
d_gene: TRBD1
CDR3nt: TGTGCCAGCAGTGAAAGAGGGGACAGGGGTGGCAATGAGCAGTTCTTC
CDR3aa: CASSERGDRGGNEQFF

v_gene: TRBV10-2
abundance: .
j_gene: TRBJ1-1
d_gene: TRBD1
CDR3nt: TGCGCCAGCAGTGTTGACAGGGCGAACACTGAAGCTTTCTTT
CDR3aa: CASSVDRANTEAFF

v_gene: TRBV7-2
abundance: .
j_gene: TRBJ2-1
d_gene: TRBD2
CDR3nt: TGTGCCAGCAGCTTACAGACTAGCGGGCCCTACAATGAGCAGTTCTTC
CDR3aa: CASSLQTSGPYNEQFF